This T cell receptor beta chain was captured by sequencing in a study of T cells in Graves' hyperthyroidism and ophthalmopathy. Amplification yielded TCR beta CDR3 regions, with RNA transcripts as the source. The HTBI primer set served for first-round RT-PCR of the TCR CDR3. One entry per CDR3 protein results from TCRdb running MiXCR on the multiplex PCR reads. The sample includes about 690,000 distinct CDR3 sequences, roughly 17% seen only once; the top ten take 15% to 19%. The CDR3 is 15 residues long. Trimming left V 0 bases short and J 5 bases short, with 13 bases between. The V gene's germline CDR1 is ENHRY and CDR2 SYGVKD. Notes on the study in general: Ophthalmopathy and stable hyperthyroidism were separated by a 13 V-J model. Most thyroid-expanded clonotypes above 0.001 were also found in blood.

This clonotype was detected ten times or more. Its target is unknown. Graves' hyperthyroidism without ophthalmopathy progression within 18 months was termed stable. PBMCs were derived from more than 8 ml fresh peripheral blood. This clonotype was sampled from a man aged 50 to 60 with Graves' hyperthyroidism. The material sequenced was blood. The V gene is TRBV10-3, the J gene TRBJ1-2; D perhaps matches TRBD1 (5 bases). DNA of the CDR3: TGTGCCATCAGTGAGTCTTCTGCAGGGATTTATGGCTACACCTTC. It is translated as CAISESSAGIYGYTF.